A single sample gave rise to the 18 T cell receptor beta chains below, sequenced in a study of blood T cell repertoires in COVID-19. Libraries were prepared by immunoSEQ multiplex PCR; TCRdb keeps only in-frame clonotypes and omits some of them. The table lists about 180,000 clones, around 85% of them singletons. The material sequenced was peripheral blood. All receptors derive from a human donor with active or convalescent COVID-19. The donor label of this sample is uncertain.

The chain links TRBV3-1 (or the pseudogene TRBV3-2) to TRBJ2-1, with 7 nucleotides matching TRBD1. The V and J ends lost 4 bases and 8 bases, in that order; junction bases with no gene match: 14. Germline V gene data show CDR1 as LGHDT and CDR2 as YNNKEL (reference sequence). CDR3 size: 16 residues. The chain's CDR3 is CASSRQGFPSLHEQFF. CDR3 in DNA: TGTGCCAGCAGCCGACAGGGTTTCCCGAGTCTGCATGAGCAGTTCTTC.

The table lists this clone with a few counts. The V gene is TRBV11-3, the J gene TRBJ1-4, with D tentatively TRBD1 (6 bases). Germline CDR1 reads SGHNT; CDR2 reads YENEEA. V was cut by 5 bases and J by 8 bases, with 18 bases left in between. CDR3 size: 15 residues. The CDR3 region has the DNA TGTGCCAGCAGCCAGATTAGTGCAGGGGCAGAAAAACTGTTTTTT. Translated: CASSQISAGAEKLFF.

The V call is TRBV4-3, the J call TRBJ2-1; 8 nucleotides agree with TRBD2. J gave up 5 bases and V 1 base, and 10 bases lay outside the gene matches. The germline V gene has CDR1 LGHNA and CDR2 YSLEER. The CDR3 is 17 amino acids. The DNA for the CDR3 is TGCGCCAGCAGCCAAGTCGAACTAGCGGAGTATAACAATGAGCAGTTCTTC. Translated: CASSQVELAEYNNEQFF.

J is TRBJ2-2 and V is TRBV28; 8 positions match TRBD2. CDR1 and CDR2 from the germline V gene are MDHEN and SYDVKM. This CDR3 has 16 residues. The trim removed 8 bases at V and 6 bases at J, leaving 14 bases unmatched. CDR3 region: CASWTRAGDGAGELFF. DNA of the CDR3: TGTGCCAGCTGGACAAGAGCGGGAGACGGGGCCGGGGAGCTGTTTTTT. Combining the CDR3 with reference TRBV28 and TRBJ2-2 gives the whole variable domain DVKVTQSSRYLVKRTGEKVFLECVQDMDHENMFWYRQDPGLGLRLIYFSYDVKMKEKGDIPEGYSVSREKKERFSLILESASTNQTSMYLCASWTRAGDGAGELFFGEGSRLTVL.

This clone has just one count. This chain connects TRBV19 to TRBJ2-5; possibly TRBD1 for D (5 bases). V lost 2 bases and J lost 2, with 15 bases in between. Germline values: CDR1 LNHDA, CDR2 SQIVND (reference sequence). The CDR3 totals 16 residues. The CDR3, as DNA: TGTGCCAGTAGTATAAGGGGCTTGGCACCTCAAGAGACCCAGTACTTC. Amino acids: CASSIRGLAPQETQYF.

The chain links TRBV7-9 to TRBJ2-1; 9 bases agree with TRBD2. Germline V CDR1 and CDR2: SEHNR, FQNEAQ (reference sequence). J lost 0 bases, V lost 3 bases, and 9 bases had no gene match. The CDR3 consists of 18 residues. CDR3 sequence: CASSLAQAAGGSYNEQFF. In DNA, the CDR3 is TGTGCCAGCAGCTTGGCCCAAGCAGCGGGAGGCTCCTACAATGAGCAGTTCTTC. The full variable domain, in which reference TRBV7-9 and TRBJ2-1 provide the parts outside the CDR3, is DTGVSQNPRHKITKRGQNVTFRCDPISEHNRLYWYRQTLGQGPEFLTYFQNEAQLEKSRLLSDRFSAERPKGSFSTLEIQRTEQGDSAMYLCASSLAQAAGGSYNEQFFGPGTRLTVL.

The rearrangement links TRBV9 to TRBJ2-3, with 8 bases lining up with TRBD2. Per the germline V gene, CDR1 is SGDLS and CDR2 is YYNGEE. The CDR3 sequence is 14 residues long. Trimming cost V 4 bases and J 3 bases; bases outside gene matches: 4. CDR3 amino acids: CASSTRLATDTQYF. The CDR3 DNA reads as TGTGCCAGCAGCACCCGACTAGCGACAGATACGCAGTATTTT.

V usage is TRBV3-1 (or the pseudogene TRBV3-2) and J usage is TRBJ2-1; 10 nucleotides match TRBD2. The CDR3 length is 15 residues. Germline-derived CDR1 and CDR2 are LGHDT and YNNKEL (reference sequence). V was clipped by 5 bases and J by 10 bases; unmatched bases: 11. The CDR3 region has the DNA TGTGCCAGCAGCGCCGCCGGGACTAGCGTTCGAGAGCAGTTCTTC. Encoded protein: CASSAAGTSVREQFF.

V usage is TRBV27 and J usage is TRBJ2-1, with 9 nucleotides matching TRBD2. The CDR3 covers 17 residues. The germline V gene has CDR1 MNHEY and CDR2 SMNVEV (reference sequence). The junction had 16 bases not matched to a gene; V was cut back by 5 bases and J by 8 bases. The CDR3 here is CASSPRTRAGGVDEQFF. As DNA, the CDR3 is TGTGCCAGCAGTCCCCGAACGAGAGCGGGGGGTGTGGATGAGCAGTTCTTC.

The V and J genes are TRBV21-1 and TRBJ2-1; TRBD2 is the table's D call, not checked against the DNA. TRBV21-1 has pseudogene status. The CDR3 extends over 19 amino acids. The CDR3 region has the DNA TGTGCCAGCAGCAAATTCTACCCTCAAGACTGTAGCTCCTACAATGAGCAGTTCTTC. Protein: CASSKFYPQDCSSYNEQFF.

J is TRBJ2-3 and V is TRBV7-6, with D perhaps TRBD2 (7 bases). CDR1 is SGHVS and CDR2 is FNYEAQ in the germline V gene. V was clipped by 6 bases and J by 0 bases, with 13 bases between them. CDR3 size: 15 residues. The CDR3 nucleotides are TGTGCCAGCAGTTGGGGGGGCTACAGCACAGATACGCAGTATTTT. Amino acid sequence: CASSWGGYSTDTQYF.

The rearrangement links TRBV28 to TRBJ2-7, with 11 nucleotides matching TRBD2. Germline CDR1 MDHEN, CDR2 SYDVKM. V lost 9 bases and J lost 3; bases outside the gene matches: 7. The CDR3 is 14 amino acids. Here the CDR3 DNA reads TGTGCCAGAAACTTAGCGGGAGGGTACTACGAGCAGTACTTC. Protein: CARNLAGGYYEQYF.

This clone was picked up one time. The chain uses TRBV7-9 and TRBJ2-3; D might be TRBD2 (6 bases). The CDR3 totals 13 residues. Trimming left V 3 bases short and J 6 bases short, with 10 bases between. The germline V gene has CDR1 SEHNR and CDR2 FQNEAQ (reference sequence). CDR3 region: CASSFSGSDTQYF. The CDR3 coding sequence is TGTGCCAGCAGCTTTTCCGGGAGTGATACGCAGTATTTT.

J is TRBJ2-4 and V is TRBV10-2; D perhaps matches TRBD1 (5 bases). The germline gives CDR1 WSHSY, CDR2 SAAADI. Trimming pared 0 bases from V and 2 bases from J, leaving 11 bases between. This CDR3 contains 16 residues. The CDR3 DNA reads TGCGCCAGCAGTGAGTCAGCAGGGCTTACCAAAAACATTCAGTACTTC. This sequence encodes CASSESAGLTKNIQYF.

The CDR3 bases are TGTGCCACCAGTGATCCCGGGGAATTTGGCACAGATACGCAGTATTTT. Translated: CATSDPGEFGTDTQYF. The chain employs TRBV24-1 and TRBJ2-3; D possibly corresponds to TRBD2 (5 bases). The CDR3 sequence is 16 residues long. The ends were cut back, 3 bases at V and 1 base at J, with 13 bases in the middle. Germline V gene lookup returns CDR1 KGHDR and CDR2 SFDVKD.

This clone was seen just once. The chain joins TRBV3-1 (or the pseudogene TRBV3-2) to TRBJ2-5, with 8 nucleotides matching TRBD1. The CDR3 length is 15 residues. The germline gives CDR1 LGHDT, CDR2 YNNKEL (reference sequence). J lost 5 bases, V lost 0 bases, and 5 bases had no gene match. The DNA of the CDR3 is TGTGCCAGCAGCCAAGACGGGACAGGAGGGGAGACCCAGTACTTC. Its protein product is CASSQDGTGGETQYF.

The CDR3 bases are TGTGCCAGCAGCTCGGGACTAGCGGGAATCGGCACAGATACGCAGTATTTT. The encoded protein is CASSSGLAGIGTDTQYF. The chain links TRBV11-3 to TRBJ2-3, with TRBD2 matching 13 bases. Germline values: CDR1 SGHNT, CDR2 YENEEA. Trimming removed 4 bases from V and 1 base from J; junction bases left unmatched: 5. The CDR3 is 17 amino acids. The full variable domain, rest sourced from reference TRBV11-3 and TRBJ2-3, is EAGVVQSPRYKIIEKKQPVAFWCNPISGHNTLYWYLQNLGQGPELLIRYENEEAVDDSQLPKDRFSAERLKGVDSTLKIQPAELGDSAVYLCASSSGLAGIGTDTQYFGPGTRLTVL.

The rearrangement joins TRBV2 to TRBJ2-3; TRBD1 matches at 7 bases. The CDR3 sequence is 15 residues long. Unmatched junction bases numbered 8, after V lost 6 bases and J lost 2 bases. Germline CDR1 and CDR2: SNHLY and FYNNEI. The CDR3 DNA sequence: TGTGCCAGCAGATCTACAGGGGTAGCCACAGATACGCAGTATTTT. Its translation: CASRSTGVATDTQYF.